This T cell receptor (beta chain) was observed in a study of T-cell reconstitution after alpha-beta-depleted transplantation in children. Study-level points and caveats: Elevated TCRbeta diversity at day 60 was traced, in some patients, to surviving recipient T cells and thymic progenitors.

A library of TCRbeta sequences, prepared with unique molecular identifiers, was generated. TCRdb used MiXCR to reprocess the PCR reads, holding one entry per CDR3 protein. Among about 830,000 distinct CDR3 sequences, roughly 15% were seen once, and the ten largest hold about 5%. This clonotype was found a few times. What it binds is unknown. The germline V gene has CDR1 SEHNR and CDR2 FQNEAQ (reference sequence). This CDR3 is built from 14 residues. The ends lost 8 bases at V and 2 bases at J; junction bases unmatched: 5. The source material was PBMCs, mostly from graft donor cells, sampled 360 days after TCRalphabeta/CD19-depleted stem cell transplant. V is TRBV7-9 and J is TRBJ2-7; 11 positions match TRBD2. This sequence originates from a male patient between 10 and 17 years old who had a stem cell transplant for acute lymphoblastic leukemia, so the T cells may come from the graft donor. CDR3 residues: CASGGLAVPYEQYF. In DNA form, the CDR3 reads TGTGCCAGCGGGGGACTAGCGGTACCCTACGAGCAGTACTTC.